This TCR beta chain was captured in a study of cytotoxic CD8 clonotypes in ibrutinib-treated CLL. General observations from the study: At ibrutinib response, clonality increased, and at progression it declined back toward baseline. Treatment left the uncommon public clonotypes either contracted or stable in frequency.

The data were produced by immunoSEQ multiplex PCR, yet TCRdb's version contains in-frame clones alone and is incomplete. Of 150,000 to 200,000 clones listed, 70% to 85% are singletons. Notes on this clone: What it binds is not known.

Deletions cut 0 bases from V and 4 bases from J, with 21 bases between. Germline V lookup: CDR1 SGHDN, CDR2 FVKESK. This CDR3 has 18 residues. Approximately 1.9 micrograms of genomic DNA came from cryopreserved PBMCs for TCR beta libraries. V is TRBV14 and J is TRBJ1-1; perhaps TRBD1 as D (5 bases). The specimen comprised PBMCs, sampled after 24 months of ibrutinib treatment. The clonotype was recovered from a human donor with chronic lymphocytic leukemia. The CDR3 is CASSQDSNRARVGTEAFF. For the CDR3, the DNA is TGTGCCAGCAGCCAAGATAGTAATCGTGCCAGGGTCGGCACTGAAGCTTTCTTT.